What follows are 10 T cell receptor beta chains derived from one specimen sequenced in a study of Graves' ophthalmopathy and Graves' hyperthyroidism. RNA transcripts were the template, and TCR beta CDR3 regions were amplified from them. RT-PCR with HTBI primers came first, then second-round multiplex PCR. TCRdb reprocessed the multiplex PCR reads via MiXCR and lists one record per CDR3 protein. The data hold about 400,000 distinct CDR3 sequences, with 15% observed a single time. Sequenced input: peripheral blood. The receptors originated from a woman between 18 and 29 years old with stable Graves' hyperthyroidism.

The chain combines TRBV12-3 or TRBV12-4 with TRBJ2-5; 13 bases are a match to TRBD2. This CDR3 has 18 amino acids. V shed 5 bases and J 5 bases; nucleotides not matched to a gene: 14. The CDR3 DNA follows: TGTGCCAGCAGTCCGCGACTAGCGGGGGGCTTTTCGGTCGAGACCCAGTACTTC. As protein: CASSPRLAGGFSVETQYF.

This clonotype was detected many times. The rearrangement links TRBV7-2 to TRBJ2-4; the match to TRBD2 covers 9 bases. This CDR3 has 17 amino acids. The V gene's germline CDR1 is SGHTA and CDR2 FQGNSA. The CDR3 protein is CASAAGGLHVTKNIQYF. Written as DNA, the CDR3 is TGTGCTTCCGCGGCGGGGGGGCTTCACGTGACCAAAAACATTCAGTACTTC.

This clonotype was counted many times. CDR3 protein: CASSLSGYPLTEAFF. Written as DNA, the CDR3 is TGTGCCAGCAGTTTATCGGGTTACCCGCTCACTGAAGCTTTCTTT. The V gene is TRBV27, the J gene TRBJ1-1; D remains unclear. Trimming shortened V by 0 bases and J by 4 bases, and 12 bases separated the two germline ends. Germline V lookup: CDR1 MNHEY, CDR2 SMNVEV (reference sequence). The CDR3 consists of 15 residues.

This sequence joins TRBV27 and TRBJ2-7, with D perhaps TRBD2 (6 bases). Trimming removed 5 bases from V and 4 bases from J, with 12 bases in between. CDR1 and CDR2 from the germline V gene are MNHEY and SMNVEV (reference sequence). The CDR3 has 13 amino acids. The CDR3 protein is CASSPGEVYEQYF. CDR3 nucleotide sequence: TGTGCCAGCAGTCCGGGGGAGGTATACGAGCAGTACTTC.

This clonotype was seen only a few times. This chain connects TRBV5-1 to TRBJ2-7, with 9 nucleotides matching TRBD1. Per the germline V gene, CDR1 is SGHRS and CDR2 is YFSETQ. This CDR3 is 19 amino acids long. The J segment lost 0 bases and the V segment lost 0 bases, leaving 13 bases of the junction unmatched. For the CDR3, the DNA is TGCGCCAGCAGCTTGGATTCAAGGGGACAGGGACTTTCCTCCTACGAGCAGTACTTC. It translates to CASSLDSRGQGLSSYEQYF.

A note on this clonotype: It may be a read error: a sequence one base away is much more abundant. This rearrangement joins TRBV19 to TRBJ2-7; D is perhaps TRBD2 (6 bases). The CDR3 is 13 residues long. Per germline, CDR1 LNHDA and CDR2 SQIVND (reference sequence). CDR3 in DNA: TGTGCCAGTAAGGAGGGAGGAAAAGACGAGCAGTGCTTC. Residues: CASKEGGKDEQCF. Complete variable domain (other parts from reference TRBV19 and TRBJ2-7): DGGITQSPKYLFRKEGQNVTLSCEQNLNHDAMYWYRQDPGQGLRLIYYSQIVNDFQKGDIAEGYSVSREKKESFPLTVTSAQKNPTAFYLCASKEGGKDEQCFGPGTRLTVT.

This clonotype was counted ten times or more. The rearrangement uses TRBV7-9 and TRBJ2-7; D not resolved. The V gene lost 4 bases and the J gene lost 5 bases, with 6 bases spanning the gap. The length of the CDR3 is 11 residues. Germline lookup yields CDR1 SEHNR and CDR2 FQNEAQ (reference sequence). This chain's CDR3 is CASSSADEQYF. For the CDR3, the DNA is TGTGCCAGCAGCTCCGCAGACGAGCAGTACTTC.

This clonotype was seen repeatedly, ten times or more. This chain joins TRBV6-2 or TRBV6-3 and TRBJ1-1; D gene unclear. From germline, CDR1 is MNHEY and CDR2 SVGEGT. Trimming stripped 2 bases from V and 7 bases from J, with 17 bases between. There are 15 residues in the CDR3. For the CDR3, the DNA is TGTGCCAGCAGTTACGGATTTGGCTGGCAGCATGAAGCTTTCTTT. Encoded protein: CASSYGFGWQHEAFF.

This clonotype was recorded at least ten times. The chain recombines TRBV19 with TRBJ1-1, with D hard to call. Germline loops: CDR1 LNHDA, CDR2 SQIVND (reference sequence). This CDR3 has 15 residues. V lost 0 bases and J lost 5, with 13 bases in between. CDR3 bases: TGTGCCAGTAGTATAGATCAGCAGCGGCAAACTGAAGCTTTCTTT. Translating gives CASSIDQQRQTEAFF.

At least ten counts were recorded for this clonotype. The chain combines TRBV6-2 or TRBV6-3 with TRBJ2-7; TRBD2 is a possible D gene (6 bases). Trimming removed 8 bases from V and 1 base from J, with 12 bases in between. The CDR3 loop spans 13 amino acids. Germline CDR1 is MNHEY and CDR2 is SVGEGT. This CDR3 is CASLNGGSYEQYF. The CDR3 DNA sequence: TGTGCCAGCCTTAACGGGGGATCCTACGAGCAGTACTTC.